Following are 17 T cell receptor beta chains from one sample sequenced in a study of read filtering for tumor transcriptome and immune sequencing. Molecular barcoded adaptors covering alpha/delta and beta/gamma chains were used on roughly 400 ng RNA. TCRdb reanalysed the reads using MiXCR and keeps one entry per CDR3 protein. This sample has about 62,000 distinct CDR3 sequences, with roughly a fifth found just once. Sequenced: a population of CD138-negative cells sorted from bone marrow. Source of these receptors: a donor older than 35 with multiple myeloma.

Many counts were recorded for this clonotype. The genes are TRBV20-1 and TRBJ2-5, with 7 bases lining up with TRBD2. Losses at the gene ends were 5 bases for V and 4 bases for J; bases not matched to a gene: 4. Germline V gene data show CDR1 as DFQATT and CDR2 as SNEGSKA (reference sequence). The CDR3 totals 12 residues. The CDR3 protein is CSAVGEGETQYF. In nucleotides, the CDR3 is TGCAGTGCTGTGGGGGAGGGAGAGACCCAGTACTTC.

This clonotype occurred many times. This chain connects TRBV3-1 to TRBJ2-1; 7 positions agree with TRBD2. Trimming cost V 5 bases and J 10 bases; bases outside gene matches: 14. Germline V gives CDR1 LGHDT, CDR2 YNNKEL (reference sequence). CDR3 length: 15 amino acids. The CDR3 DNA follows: TGTGCCAGCAGCAAACGCGGGGGTGGGGGTTTGGAGCAGTTCTTC. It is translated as CASSKRGGGGLEQFF.

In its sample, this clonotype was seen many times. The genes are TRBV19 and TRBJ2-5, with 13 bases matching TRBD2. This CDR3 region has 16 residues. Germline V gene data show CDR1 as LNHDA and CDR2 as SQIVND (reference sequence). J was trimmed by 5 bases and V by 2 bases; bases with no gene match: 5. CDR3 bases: TGTGCCAGTAGTATACGGACTAGCGGGAGCGGGGAGACCCAGTACTTC. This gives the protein CASSIRTSGSGETQYF.

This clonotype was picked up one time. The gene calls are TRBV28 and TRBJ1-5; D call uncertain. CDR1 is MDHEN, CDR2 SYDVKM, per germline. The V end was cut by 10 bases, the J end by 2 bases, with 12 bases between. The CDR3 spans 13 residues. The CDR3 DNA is TGTGCCACCTCCGAGGTGGGCAATCAGCCCCAGCATTTT. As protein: CATSEVGNQPQHF. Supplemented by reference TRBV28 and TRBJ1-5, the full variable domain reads DVKVTQSSRYLVKRTGEKVFLECVQDMDHENMFWYRQDPGLGLRLIYFSYDVKMKEKGDIPEGYSVSREKKERFSLILESASTNQTSMYLCATSEVGNQPQHFGDGTRLSIL.

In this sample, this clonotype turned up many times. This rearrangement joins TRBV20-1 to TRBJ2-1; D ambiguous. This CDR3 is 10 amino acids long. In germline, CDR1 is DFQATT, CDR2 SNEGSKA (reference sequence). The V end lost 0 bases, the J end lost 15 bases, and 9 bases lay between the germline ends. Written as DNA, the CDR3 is TGCAGTGCTAGAGATGGTACCCCGTTCTTC. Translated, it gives CSARDGTPFF.

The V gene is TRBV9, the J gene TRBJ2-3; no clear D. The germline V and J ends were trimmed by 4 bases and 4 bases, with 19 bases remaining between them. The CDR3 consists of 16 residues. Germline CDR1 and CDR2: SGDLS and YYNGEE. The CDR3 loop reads CASSPIIKDPSDTQYF. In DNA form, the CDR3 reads TGTGCCAGCAGCCCCATTATCAAGGATCCTTCAGATACGCAGTATTTT.

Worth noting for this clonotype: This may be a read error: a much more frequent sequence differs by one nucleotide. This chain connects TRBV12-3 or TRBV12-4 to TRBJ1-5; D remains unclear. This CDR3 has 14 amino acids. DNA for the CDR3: TGTGCCGGCAGCCTCCGGACTGGCAATCAGCCCCAGCATTTT. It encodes CAGSLRTGNQPQHF.

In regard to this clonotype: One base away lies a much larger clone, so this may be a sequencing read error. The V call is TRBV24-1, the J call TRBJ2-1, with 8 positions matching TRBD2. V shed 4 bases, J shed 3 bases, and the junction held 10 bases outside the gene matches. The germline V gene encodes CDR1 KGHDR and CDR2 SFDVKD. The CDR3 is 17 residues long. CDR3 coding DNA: TGTGCCACCAGTGACTCCGCCCCAAGCGGGGGCTACAATGAGCAGTTCTTC. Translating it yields CATSDSAPSGGYNEQFF.

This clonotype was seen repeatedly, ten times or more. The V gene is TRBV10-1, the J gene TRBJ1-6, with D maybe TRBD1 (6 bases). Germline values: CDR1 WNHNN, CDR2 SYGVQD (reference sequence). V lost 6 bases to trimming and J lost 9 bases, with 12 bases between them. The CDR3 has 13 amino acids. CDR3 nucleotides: TGCGCCAGCAGCTCAGGGGAATTTTCACCCCTCCACTTT. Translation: CASSSGEFSPLHF.

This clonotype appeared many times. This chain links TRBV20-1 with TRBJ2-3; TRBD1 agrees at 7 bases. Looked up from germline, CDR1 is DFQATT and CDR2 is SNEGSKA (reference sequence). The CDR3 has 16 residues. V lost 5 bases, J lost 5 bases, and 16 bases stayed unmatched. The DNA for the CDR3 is TGCAGTGCTCCGTTCTGGGGGCAGGGGGTTGAAGATACGCAGTATTTT. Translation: CSAPFWGQGVEDTQYF.

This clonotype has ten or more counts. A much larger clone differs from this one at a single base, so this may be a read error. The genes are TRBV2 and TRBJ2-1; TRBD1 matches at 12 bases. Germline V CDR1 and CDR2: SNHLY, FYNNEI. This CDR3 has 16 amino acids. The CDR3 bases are TGTGCCAGCAGGGGTTTTGGGACAGGGGGCAGGAATGAGCAGCTCTTC. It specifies CASRGFGTGGRNEQLF.

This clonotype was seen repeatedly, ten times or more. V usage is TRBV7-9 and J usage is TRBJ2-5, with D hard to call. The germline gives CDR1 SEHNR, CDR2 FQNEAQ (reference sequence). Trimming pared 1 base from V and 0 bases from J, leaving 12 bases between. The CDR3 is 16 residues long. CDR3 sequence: CASSLGTAKYQETQYF. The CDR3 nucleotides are TGTGCCAGCAGCTTAGGTACAGCTAAGTACCAAGAGACCCAGTACTTC. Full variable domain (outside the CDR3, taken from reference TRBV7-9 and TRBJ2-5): DTGVSQNPRHKITKRGQNVTFRCDPISEHNRLYWYRQTLGQGPEFLTYFQNEAQLEKSRLLSDRFSAERPKGSFSTLEIQRTEQGDSAMYLCASSLGTAKYQETQYFGPGTRLLVL.

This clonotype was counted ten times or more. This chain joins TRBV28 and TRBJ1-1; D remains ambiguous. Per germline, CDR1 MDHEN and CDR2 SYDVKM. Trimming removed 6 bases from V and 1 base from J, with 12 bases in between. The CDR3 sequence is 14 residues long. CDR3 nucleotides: TGTGCCAGCAGAGCCCCGACGGGGAACACTGAAGCTTTCTTT. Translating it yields CASRAPTGNTEAFF.

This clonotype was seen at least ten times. The CDR3 sequence: CASSRGENTEAFF. The CDR3 coding sequence is TGCGCCAGCAGCCGGGGAGAGAACACTGAAGCTTTCTTT. The rearrangement uses TRBV4-1 and TRBJ1-1; D gene unclear. This CDR3 has 13 amino acids. Germline V gene sequence: CDR1 MGHRA, CDR2 YSYEKL. Trimming pared 4 bases from V and 1 base from J, leaving 7 bases between.

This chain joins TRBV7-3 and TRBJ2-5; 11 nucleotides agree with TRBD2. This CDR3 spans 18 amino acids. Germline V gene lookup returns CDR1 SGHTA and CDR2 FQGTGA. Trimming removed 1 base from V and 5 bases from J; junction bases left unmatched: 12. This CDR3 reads CASSLNAGSSGGRETQYF. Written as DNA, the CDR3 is TGTGCCAGCAGCTTAAACGCCGGATCTAGCGGGGGGCGGGAGACCCAGTACTTC. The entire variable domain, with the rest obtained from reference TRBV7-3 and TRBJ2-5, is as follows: GAGVSQTPSNKVTEKGKYVELRCDPISGHTALYWYRQSLGQGPEFLIYFQGTGAADDSGLPNDRFFAVRPEGSVSTLKIQRTERGDSAVYLCASSLNAGSSGGRETQYFGPGTRLLVL.

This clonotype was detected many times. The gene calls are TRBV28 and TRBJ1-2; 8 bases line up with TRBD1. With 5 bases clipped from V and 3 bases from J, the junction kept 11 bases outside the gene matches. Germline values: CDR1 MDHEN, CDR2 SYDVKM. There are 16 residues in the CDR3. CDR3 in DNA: TGTGCCAGCAGTCAATACAGGGGGTGGAACGACTATGGCTACACCTTC. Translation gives CASSQYRGWNDYGYTF.

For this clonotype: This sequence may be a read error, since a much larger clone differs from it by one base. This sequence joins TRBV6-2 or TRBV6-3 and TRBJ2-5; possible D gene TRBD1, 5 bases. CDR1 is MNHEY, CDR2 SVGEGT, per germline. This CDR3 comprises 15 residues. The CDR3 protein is CTSSYAGHLQETQYF. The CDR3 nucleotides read TGTACCAGCAGTTACGCTGGACATCTCCAAGAGACCCAGTACTTC.